The rows below give T cell receptor beta chains drawn from one sample of a study of T cells in tuberculosis. Measured with immunoSEQ multiplex PCR; TCRdb has only the in-frame clones, and not every one. The sample holds tens of thousands of clones, approximately 91% seen once. Sequencing was carried out using CD1b-GMM tetramer-negative cells sorted from PBMCs. The receptor set was obtained from an adult woman with latent tuberculosis. CDR3s include the opening cysteine and the closing phenylalanine or tryptophan. A D gene is named only where the DNA matches it firmly. Clone size appears in some rows only: once, few, many, or a class for an expanded clone.

D: NA
length: 16
size: NA
J: TRBJ2-2
V: TRBV28
DNA: TGTGCCAGCAGTTTGTGGGGCGGGGACTACACCGGGGAGCTGTTTTTT
CDR3: CASSLWGGDYTGELFF

D: TRBD2
length: 15
size: NA
J: TRBJ2-3
V: TRBV7-2
DNA: TGTGCCAGCAGCTACGGGGGGGGGAGCACAGATACGCAGTATTTT
CDR3: CASSYGGGSTDTQYF

D: TRBD1
length: 15
size: once
J: TRBJ1-1
V: TRBV6-5
DNA: TGTGCCAGCAGTTACACCGGGACAGGGTCGAGTGAAGCTTTCTTT
CDR3: CASSYTGTGSSEAFF

D: TRBD1
length: 14
size: NA
J: TRBJ1-6
V: TRBV2
DNA: TGTGCCAGCAGGGGGGACAGACTAAATTCACCCCTCCACTTT
CDR3: CASRGDRLNSPLHF

D: NA
length: 19
size: NA
J: TRBJ1-2
V: TRBV7-2
DNA: TGTGCCAGCAGCTCACTGTTTCGGTCCCAATGGGGAGAAAGGGATGGCTACACCTTC
CDR3: CASSSLFRSQWGERDGYTF

D: NA
length: 13
size: few
J: TRBJ2-5
V: TRBV7-9
DNA: TGTGCCACCCTAAAACCGGGGGAAGAGACCCAGTACTTC
CDR3: CATLKPGEETQYF

D: NA
length: 12
size: NA
J: TRBJ2-7
V: TRBV7-9
DNA: TGTGCCAGCCAAGGGGCGACCTACGAGCAGTACTTC
CDR3: CASQGATYEQYF

D: NA
length: 12
size: NA
J: TRBJ1-5
V: TRBV5-4
DNA: TGTGCCAGCAGCTTTGGGGGCCAGCCCCAGCATTTT
CDR3: CASSFGGQPQHF

D: NA
length: 18
size: NA
J: TRBJ2-1
V: TRBV5-1
DNA: TGCGCCAGCAGCTCTAGTGGTAGCGGCCATAGCTCCTACAATGAGCAGTTCTTC
CDR3: CASSSSGSGHSSYNEQFF

D: TRBD1
length: 16
size: NA
J: TRBJ1-6
V: TRBV2
DNA: TGTGCCAGCACCCCGAGGAACAGGGGGGATAGTTCACCCCTCCACTTT
CDR3: CASTPRNRGDSSPLHF

D: NA
length: 12
size: few
J: TRBJ2-7
V: TRBV19
DNA: TGTGCCAGTAGCGGACTGTCTGACGAGCAGTACTTC
CDR3: CASSGLSDEQYF

D: TRBD2
length: 12
size: NA
J: TRBJ2-1
V: TRBV7-9
DNA: TGTGCCAGCAGCCCTGGGGGGGATGAGCAGTTCTTC
CDR3: CASSPGGDEQFF

D: NA
length: 11
size: NA
J: TRBJ2-7
V: TRBV19
DNA: TGTGCCACCAGGGACTTCTACGAGCAGTACTTC
CDR3: CATRDFYEQYF

D: NA
length: 13
size: few
J: TRBJ1-2
V: TRBV19
DNA: TGTGCCAGTAGTCGCCAGGGAGGCTATGGCTACACCTTC
CDR3: CASSRQGGYGYTF

D: NA
length: 14
size: NA
J: TRBJ1-1
V: TRBV5-1
DNA: TGCGCCAGCAGCTTGTCCGACAGTCACACTGAAGCTTTCTTT
CDR3: CASSLSDSHTEAFF

D: NA
length: 17
size: once
J: TRBJ1-6
V: TRBV9
DNA: TGTGCCAGCAGCGCAAGACAGCAGAGCTCCTATAATTCACCCCTCCACTTT
CDR3: CASSARQQSSYNSPLHF

D: TRBD2
length: 18
size: NA
J: TRBJ2-7
V: TRBV15
DNA: TGTGCCACCAGCAGAGATCCGGTGGGAGCGGGGGGCTCCTACGAGCAGTACTTC
CDR3: CATSRDPVGAGGSYEQYF

D: NA
length: 15
size: NA
J: TRBJ2-3
V: TRBV5-1
DNA: TGCGCCAGCAGCTTGCAAGGACTCCCGGAGGGTACGCAGTATTTT
CDR3: CASSLQGLPEGTQYF

D: NA
length: 14
size: NA
J: TRBJ2-3
V: TRBV30
DNA: TGTGCCTGGAGTGTAGCTCAGGCCCCAGATACGCAGTATTTT
CDR3: CAWSVAQAPDTQYF

D: NA
length: 14
size: NA
J: TRBJ2-7
V: TRBV11-2
DNA: TGTGCCAGCAGCTTAGTCGCCCAGCGCTACGAGCAGTACTTC
CDR3: CASSLVAQRYEQYF

D: TRBD1
length: 15
size: NA
J: TRBJ1-3
V: TRBV5-1
DNA: TGCGCCAGCTCCCTGACAGGGGGACCTGGAAACACCATATATTTT
CDR3: CASSLTGGPGNTIYF

D: TRBD1
length: 16
size: NA
J: TRBJ2-3
V: TRBV6-1
DNA: TGTGCCAGCAGTGAAGGTAGACAGGGGTTCACAGATACGCAGTATTTT
CDR3: CASSEGRQGFTDTQYF

D: NA
length: 17
size: NA
J: TRBJ1-6
V: TRBV10-1
DNA: TGCGCCAGCAGTAAACAACCCGGTACGGGGAATCGGGTACCCCTCCACTTT
CDR3: CASSKQPGTGNRVPLHF

D: NA
length: 14
size: NA
J: TRBJ1-4
V: TRBV6-6
DNA: TGTGCCAGCAGTTACGGGACTGGTAATGAAAAACTGTTTTTT
CDR3: CASSYGTGNEKLFF

D: NA
length: 16
size: NA
J: TRBJ2-1
V: TRBV14
DNA: TGTGCCAGCAGCCAATATATGGGGGCCTCCTACAATGAGCAGTTCTTC
CDR3: CASSQYMGASYNEQFF

D: NA
length: 12
size: NA
J: TRBJ2-1
V: TRBV12-5
DNA: TGTGCTAGTGGTCCAGGGTACAATGAGCAGTTCTTC
CDR3: CASGPGYNEQFF

D: TRBD1
length: 15
size: NA
J: TRBJ1-4
V: TRBV6-1
DNA: TGTGCCAGCAGCACTTCCGGGACAGGGGGAGAAAAACTGTTTTTT
CDR3: CASSTSGTGGEKLFF

D: NA
length: 15
size: NA
J: TRBJ1-3
V: TRBV18
DNA: TGTGCCAGCTCACCCCAGGGTACGCAAGGAAACACCATATATTTT
CDR3: CASSPQGTQGNTIYF

D: NA
length: 20
size: NA
J: TRBJ2-6
V: TRBV14
DNA: TGTGCCAGCAGCCAAGATAACCGGTGGACAGTGCTTACTGGGGCCAACGTCCTGACTTTC
CDR3: CASSQDNRWTVLTGANVLTF

D: NA
length: 15
size: NA
J: TRBJ1-4
V: TRBV27
DNA: TGTGCCAGCAGTTTACTTAGTACGGGAGGTGAAAAACTGTTTTTT
CDR3: CASSLLSTGGEKLFF

D: NA
length: 15
size: NA
J: TRBJ1-6
V: TRBV10-1
DNA: TGCGCCAGCAGTGAAGATCCCAGGGGTTCTTCACCCCTCCACTTT
CDR3: CASSEDPRGSSPLHF

D: TRBD1
length: 13
size: NA
J: TRBJ2-1
V: TRBV2
DNA: TGTGCCAGCAAGCCCCTCCGGGACAGGGTTTCGTTCTTC
CDR3: CASKPLRDRVSFF

D: TRBD1
length: 17
size: NA
J: TRBJ1-1
V: TRBV19
DNA: TGTGCCAGTAGTATAGGTCGGGACAGGTGGGGTAACACTGAAGCTTTCTTT
CDR3: CASSIGRDRWGNTEAFF

D: TRBD1
length: 16
size: NA
J: TRBJ1-6
V: TRBV5-8
DNA: TGTGCCAGCTTCCAACTTGGACAGGGCTATAATTCACCCCTCCACTTT
CDR3: CASFQLGQGYNSPLHF

D: NA
length: 16
size: NA
J: TRBJ1-1
V: TRBV7-2
DNA: TGTGCCAGCAGCTTAATGTCGGGGGGGCAGGACGCTGAAGCTTTCTTT
CDR3: CASSLMSGGQDAEAFF

D: NA
length: 15
size: NA
J: TRBJ2-7
V: TRBV19
DNA: TGTGCCAGTAGTATAGATGGGACTTTCGGGAACGAGCAGTACTTC
CDR3: CASSIDGTFGNEQYF

D: TRBD1
length: 15
size: NA
J: TRBJ1-1
V: TRBV7-2
DNA: TGTGCCAGCAGCTTAGATGGGACAGGGGACACTGAAGCTTTCTTT
CDR3: CASSLDGTGDTEAFF

D: TRBD2
length: 15
size: NA
J: TRBJ2-3
V: TRBV6-1
DNA: TGTGCCATCACCTTGACTAGCGGGGGATTGGATACGCAGTATTTT
CDR3: CAITLTSGGLDTQYF

D: NA
length: 16
size: NA
J: TRBJ2-6
V: TRBV7-9
DNA: TGTGCCGGCAGCCCTCACGGGGGAATTGGGGCCAACGTCCTGACTTTC
CDR3: CAGSPHGGIGANVLTF

D: NA
length: 14
size: once
J: TRBJ1-2
V: TRBV2
DNA: TGTGCCAGCAGTTGGACATTACCTAACTATGGCTACACCTTC
CDR3: CASSWTLPNYGYTF

D: NA
length: 16
size: NA
J: TRBJ1-5
V: TRBV2
DNA: TGTGCCAGCAGTGAAGGCGGCAGGTCTAGGACAAGGCCCCAGCATTTT
CDR3: CASSEGGRSRTRPQHF

D: NA
length: 14
size: NA
J: TRBJ2-1
V: TRBV19
DNA: TGTGCCAGTAGTATCGGTGCCTCCGGCAATGAGCAGTTCTTC
CDR3: CASSIGASGNEQFF

D: TRBD1
length: 14
size: NA
J: TRBJ1-2
V: TRBV7-9
DNA: TGTGCCAGCAGCCGACTCGAAGGACAGGGGGGCTACACCTTC
CDR3: CASSRLEGQGGYTF

D: NA
length: 14
size: NA
J: TRBJ2-1
V: TRBV25-1
DNA: TGTGCCAGCAGTGAAACTAGACCGTACAATGAGCAGTTCTTC
CDR3: CASSETRPYNEQFF

D: TRBD2
length: 15
size: NA
J: TRBJ2-1
V: TRBV4-3
DNA: TGCGCCAGCAGCCAGGGTCTAGCGGGAAGAGGCGAGCAGTTCTTC
CDR3: CASSQGLAGRGEQFF

D: NA
length: 15
size: NA
J: TRBJ2-1
V: TRBV10-1
DNA: TGCGCCAGCAGTGGTAAAGGGGGCGCGGGGAATGAGCAGTTCTTC
CDR3: CASSGKGGAGNEQFF

D: TRBD2
length: 17
size: NA
J: TRBJ2-3
V: TRBV7-9
DNA: TGTGCCAGCAGCTTAGGACTAGCGGGGGGCCCCACAGATACGCAGTATTTT
CDR3: CASSLGLAGGPTDTQYF

D: TRBD2
length: 16
size: NA
J: TRBJ2-5
V: TRBV5-1
DNA: TGCGCCAGCAGCTTAGGACTAGCGGGGGCGGGAGAGACCCAGTACTTC
CDR3: CASSLGLAGAGETQYF

D: TRBD2
length: 16
size: NA
J: TRBJ2-5
V: TRBV30
DNA: TGTGCCTGGAGTCTGGCTAGCGGGGGGCTTGGTCAGACCCAGTACTTC
CDR3: CAWSLASGGLGQTQYF